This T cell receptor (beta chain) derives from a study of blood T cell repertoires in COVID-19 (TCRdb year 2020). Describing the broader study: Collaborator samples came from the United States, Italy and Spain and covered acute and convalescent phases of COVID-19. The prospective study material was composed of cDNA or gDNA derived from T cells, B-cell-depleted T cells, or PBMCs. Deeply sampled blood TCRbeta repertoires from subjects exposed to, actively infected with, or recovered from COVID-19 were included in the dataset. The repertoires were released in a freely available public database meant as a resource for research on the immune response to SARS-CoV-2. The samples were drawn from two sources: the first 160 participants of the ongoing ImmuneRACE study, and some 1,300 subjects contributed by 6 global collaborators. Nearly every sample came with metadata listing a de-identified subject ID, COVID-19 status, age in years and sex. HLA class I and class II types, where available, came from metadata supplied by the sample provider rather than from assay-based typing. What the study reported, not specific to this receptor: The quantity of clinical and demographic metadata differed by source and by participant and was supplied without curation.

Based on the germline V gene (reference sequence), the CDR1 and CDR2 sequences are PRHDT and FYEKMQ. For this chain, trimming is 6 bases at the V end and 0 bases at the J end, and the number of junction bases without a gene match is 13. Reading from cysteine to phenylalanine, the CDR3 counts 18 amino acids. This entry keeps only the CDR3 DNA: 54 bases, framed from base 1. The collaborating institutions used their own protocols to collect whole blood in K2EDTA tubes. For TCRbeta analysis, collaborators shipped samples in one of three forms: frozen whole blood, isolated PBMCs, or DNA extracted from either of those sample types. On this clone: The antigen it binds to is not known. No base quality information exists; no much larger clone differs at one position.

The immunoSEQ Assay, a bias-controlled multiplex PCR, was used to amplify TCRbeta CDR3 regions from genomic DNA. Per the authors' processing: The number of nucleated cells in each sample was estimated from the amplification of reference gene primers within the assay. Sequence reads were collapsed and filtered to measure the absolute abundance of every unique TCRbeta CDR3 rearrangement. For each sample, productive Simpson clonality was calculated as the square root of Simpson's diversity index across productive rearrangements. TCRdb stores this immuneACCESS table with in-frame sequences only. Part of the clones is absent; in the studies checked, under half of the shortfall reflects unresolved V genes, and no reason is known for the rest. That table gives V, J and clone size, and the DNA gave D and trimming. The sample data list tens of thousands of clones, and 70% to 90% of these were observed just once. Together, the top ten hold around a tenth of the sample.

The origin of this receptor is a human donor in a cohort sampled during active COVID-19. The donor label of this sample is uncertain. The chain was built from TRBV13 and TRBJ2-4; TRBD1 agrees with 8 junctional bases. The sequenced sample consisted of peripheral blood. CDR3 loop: CASRRALGQGPAKNIQYF. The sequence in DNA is TGTGCCAGCAGGCGCGCCCTCGGACAGGGCCCAGCCAAAAACATTCAGTACTTC.